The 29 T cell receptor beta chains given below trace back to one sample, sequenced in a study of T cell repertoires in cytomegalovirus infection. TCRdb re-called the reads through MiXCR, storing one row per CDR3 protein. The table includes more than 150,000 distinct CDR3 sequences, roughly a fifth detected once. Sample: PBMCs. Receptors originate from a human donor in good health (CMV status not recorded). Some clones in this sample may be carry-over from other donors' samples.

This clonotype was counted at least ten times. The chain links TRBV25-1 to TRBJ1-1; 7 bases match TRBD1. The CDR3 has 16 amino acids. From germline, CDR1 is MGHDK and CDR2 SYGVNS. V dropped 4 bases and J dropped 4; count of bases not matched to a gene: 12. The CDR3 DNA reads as TGTGCCAGCAGTGTGAGACAGGGCCCTTCGGTCACTGAAGCTTTCTTT. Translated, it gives CASSVRQGPSVTEAFF.

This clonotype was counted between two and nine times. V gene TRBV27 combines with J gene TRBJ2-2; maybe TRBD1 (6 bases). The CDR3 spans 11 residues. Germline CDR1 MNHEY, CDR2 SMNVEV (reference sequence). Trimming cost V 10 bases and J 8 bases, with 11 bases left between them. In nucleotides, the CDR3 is TGTGCCACCAGGGGCTGGGGGGAGCTGTTTTTT. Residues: CATRGWGELFF.

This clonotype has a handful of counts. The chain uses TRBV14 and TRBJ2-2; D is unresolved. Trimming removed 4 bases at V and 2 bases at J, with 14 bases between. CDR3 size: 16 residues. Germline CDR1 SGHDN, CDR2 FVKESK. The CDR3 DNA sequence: TGTGCCAGCAGCCCGACGGGTGGCTACAACACCGGGGAGCTGTTTTTT. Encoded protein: CASSPTGGYNTGELFF.

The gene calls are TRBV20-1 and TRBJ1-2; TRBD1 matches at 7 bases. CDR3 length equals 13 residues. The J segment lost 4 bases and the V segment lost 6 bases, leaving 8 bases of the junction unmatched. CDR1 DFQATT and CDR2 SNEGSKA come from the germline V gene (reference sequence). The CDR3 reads CSAKDRESYGYTF. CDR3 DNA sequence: TGCAGTGCAAAAGACAGGGAAAGCTATGGCTACACCTTC.

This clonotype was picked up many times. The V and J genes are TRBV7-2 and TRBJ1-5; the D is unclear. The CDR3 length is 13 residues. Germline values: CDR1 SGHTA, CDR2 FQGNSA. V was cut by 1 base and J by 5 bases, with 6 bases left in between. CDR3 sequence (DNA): TGTGCCAGCAGCTTAGACAGAGATCAGCCCCAGCATTTT. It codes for CASSLDRDQPQHF.

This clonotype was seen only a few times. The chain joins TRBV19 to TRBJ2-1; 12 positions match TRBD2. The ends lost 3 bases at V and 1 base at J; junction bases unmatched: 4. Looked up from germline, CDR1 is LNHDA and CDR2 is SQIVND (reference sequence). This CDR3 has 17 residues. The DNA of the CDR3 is TGTGCCAGTAGTATTCCGACTAGCGGGGGATCCTACAATGAGCAGTTCTTC. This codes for CASSIPTSGGSYNEQFF. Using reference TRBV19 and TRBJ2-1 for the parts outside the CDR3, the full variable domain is DGGITQSPKYLFRKEGQNVTLSCEQNLNHDAMYWYRQDPGQGLRLIYYSQIVNDFQKGDIAEGYSVSREKKESFPLTVTSAQKNPTAFYLCASSIPTSGGSYNEQFFGPGTRLTVL.

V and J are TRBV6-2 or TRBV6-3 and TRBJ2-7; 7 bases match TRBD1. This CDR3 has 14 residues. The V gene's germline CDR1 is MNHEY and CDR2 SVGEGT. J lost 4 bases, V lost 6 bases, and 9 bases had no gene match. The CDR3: CASSARDREYEQYF. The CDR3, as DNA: TGTGCCAGCAGCGCCCGAGACAGGGAATACGAGCAGTACTTC.

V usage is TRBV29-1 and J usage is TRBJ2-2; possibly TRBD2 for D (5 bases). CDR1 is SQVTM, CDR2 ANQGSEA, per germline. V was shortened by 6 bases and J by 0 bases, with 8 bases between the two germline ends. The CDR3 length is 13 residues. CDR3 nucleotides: TGCAGCGTCAGCGGAACGAACACCGGGGAGCTGTTTTTT. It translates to CSVSGTNTGELFF.

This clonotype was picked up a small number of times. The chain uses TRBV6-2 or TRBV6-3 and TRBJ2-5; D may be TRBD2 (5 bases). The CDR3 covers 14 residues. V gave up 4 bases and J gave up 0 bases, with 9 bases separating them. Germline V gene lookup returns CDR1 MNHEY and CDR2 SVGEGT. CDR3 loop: CASSSKRNQETQYF. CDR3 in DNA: TGTGCCAGCAGTTCCAAGCGGAACCAAGAGACCCAGTACTTC.

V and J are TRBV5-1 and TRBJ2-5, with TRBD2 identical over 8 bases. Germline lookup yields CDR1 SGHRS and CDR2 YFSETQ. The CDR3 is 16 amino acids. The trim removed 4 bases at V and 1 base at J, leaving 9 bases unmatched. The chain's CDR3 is CASSPTGTRLQETQYF. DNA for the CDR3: TGCGCCAGCAGCCCGACCGGGACTAGACTCCAAGAGACCCAGTACTTC.

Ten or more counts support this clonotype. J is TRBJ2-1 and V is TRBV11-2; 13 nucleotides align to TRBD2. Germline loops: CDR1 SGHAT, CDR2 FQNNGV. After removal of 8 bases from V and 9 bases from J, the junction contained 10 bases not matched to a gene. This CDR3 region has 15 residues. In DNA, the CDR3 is TGTGCCAGCTCCCGAGGGACTAGCGGGAACGGTGAGCAGTTCTTC. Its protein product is CASSRGTSGNGEQFF.

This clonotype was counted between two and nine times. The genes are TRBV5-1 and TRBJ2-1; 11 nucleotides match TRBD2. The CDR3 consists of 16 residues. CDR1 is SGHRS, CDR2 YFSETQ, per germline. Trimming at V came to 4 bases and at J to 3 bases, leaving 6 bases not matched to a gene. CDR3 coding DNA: TGCGCCAGCAGCCTGACTAGCGGGGTAATCTACAATGAGCAGTTCTTC. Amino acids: CASSLTSGVIYNEQFF.

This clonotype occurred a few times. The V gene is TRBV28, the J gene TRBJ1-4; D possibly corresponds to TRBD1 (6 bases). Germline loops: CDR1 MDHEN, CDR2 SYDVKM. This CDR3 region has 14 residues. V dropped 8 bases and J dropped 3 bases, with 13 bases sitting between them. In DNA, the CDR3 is TGTGCCAGCCTCCAGAGGACAGCTAATGAAAAACTGTTTTTT. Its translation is CASLQRTANEKLFF.

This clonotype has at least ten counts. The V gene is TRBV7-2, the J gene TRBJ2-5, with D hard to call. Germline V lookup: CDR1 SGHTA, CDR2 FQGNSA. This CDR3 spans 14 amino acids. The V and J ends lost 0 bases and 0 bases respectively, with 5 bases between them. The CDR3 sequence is CASSLAGYQETQYF. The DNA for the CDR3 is TGTGCCAGCAGCTTAGCCGGGTACCAAGAGACCCAGTACTTC.

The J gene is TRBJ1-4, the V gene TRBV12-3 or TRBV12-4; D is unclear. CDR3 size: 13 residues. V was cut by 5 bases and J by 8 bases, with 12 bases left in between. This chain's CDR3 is CASSLREQEKLFF. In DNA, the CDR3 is TGTGCCAGCAGTCTACGGGAGCAGGAAAAACTGTTTTTT.

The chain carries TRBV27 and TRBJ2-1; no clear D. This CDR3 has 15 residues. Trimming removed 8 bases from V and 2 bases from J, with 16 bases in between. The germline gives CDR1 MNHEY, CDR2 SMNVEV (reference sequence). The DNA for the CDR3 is TGTGCCAGCCTTCCCGGCGGCGGTCCCTACAATGAGCAGTTCTTC. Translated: CASLPGGGPYNEQFF.

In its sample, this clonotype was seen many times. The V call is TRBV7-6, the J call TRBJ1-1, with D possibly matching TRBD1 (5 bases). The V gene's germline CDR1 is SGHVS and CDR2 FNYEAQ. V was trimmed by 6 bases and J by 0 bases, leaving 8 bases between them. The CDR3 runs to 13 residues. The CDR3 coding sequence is TGTGCCAGCAGGTTGACAGTGAACACTGAAGCTTTCTTT. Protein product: CASRLTVNTEAFF.

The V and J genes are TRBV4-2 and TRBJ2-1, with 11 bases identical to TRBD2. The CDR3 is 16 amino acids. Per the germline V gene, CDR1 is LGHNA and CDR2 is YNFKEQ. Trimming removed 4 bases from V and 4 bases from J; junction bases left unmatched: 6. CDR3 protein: CASSPPTSGTYNEQFF. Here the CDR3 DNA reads TGTGCCAGCAGCCCGCCGACTAGCGGGACATACAATGAGCAGTTCTTC.

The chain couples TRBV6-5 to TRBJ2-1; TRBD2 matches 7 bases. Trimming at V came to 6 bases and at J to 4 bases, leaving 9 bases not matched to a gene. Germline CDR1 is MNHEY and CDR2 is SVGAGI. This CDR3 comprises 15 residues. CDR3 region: CASSHTGLSYNEQFF. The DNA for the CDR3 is TGTGCCAGCAGCCATACGGGACTATCGTACAATGAGCAGTTCTTC.

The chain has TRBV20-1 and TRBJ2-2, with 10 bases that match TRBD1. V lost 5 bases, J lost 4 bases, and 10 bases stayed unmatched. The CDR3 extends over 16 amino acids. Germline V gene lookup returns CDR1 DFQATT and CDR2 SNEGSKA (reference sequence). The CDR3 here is CSASGTGAHGTGELFF. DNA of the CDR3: TGCAGTGCTTCCGGGACAGGGGCGCACGGCACCGGGGAGCTGTTTTTT.

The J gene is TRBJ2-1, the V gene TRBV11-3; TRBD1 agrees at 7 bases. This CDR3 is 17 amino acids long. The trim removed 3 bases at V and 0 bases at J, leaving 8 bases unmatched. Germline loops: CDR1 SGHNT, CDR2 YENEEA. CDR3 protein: CASSLVGGYDSYNEQFF. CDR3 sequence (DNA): TGTGCCAGCAGCTTGGTAGGGGGCTATGACTCCTACAATGAGCAGTTCTTC.

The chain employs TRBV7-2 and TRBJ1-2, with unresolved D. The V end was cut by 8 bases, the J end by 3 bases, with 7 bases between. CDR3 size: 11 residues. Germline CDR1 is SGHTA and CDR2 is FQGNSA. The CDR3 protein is CASGTDYGYTF. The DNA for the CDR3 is TGTGCCAGCGGTACGGACTATGGCTACACCTTC.

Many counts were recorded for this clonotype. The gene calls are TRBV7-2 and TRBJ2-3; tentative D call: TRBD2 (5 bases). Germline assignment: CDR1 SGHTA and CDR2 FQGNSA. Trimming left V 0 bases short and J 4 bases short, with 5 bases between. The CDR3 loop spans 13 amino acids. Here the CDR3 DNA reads TGTGCCAGCAGCTTAGCTAGCGCAGATACGCAGTATTTT. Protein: CASSLASADTQYF.

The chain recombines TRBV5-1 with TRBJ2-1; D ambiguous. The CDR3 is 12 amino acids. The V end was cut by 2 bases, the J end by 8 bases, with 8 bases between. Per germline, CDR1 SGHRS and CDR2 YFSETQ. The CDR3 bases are TGCGCCAGCAGCTTCGAGGTACATGAGCAGTTCTTC. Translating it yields CASSFEVHEQFF. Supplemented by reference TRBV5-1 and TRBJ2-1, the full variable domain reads KAGVTQTPRYLIKTRGQQVTLSCSPISGHRSVSWYQQTPGQGLQFLFEYFSETQRNKGNFPGRFSGRQFSNSRSEMNVSTLELGDSALYLCASSFEVHEQFFGPGTRLTVL.

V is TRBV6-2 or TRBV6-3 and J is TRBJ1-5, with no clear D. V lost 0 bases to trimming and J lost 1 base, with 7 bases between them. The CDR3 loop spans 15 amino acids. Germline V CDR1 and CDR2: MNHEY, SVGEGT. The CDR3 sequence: CASSYSVVSNQPQHF. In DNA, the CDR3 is TGTGCCAGCAGTTACTCGGTGGTAAGCAATCAGCCCCAGCATTTT.

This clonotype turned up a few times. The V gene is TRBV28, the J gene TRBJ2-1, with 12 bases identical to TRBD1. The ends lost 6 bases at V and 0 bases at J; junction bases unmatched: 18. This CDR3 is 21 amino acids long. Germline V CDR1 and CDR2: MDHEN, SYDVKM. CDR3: CASSPQGPGQGALSSYNEQFF. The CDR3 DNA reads TGTGCCAGCAGCCCCCAAGGGCCGGGACAGGGGGCTCTAAGCTCCTACAATGAGCAGTTCTTC.

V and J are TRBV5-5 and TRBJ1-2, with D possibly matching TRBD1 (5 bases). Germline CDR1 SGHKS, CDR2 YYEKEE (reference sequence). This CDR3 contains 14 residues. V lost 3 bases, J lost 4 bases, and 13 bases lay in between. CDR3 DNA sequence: TGTGCCAGCAGCTCTCTCGGGGGATTCTATGGCTACACCTTC. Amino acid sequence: CASSSLGGFYGYTF.

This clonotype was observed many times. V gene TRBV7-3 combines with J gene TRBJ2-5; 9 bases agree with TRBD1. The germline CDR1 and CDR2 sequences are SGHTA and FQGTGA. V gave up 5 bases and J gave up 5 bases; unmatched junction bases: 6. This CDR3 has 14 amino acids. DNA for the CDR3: TGTGCCAGCAGCCCCGGGACAGGGTCGGAGACCCAGTACTTC. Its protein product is CASSPGTGSETQYF.

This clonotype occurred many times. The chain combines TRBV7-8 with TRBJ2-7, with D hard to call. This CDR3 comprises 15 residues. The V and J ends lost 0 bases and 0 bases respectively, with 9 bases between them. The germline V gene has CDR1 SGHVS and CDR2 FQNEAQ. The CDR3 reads CASSLAPNPSYEQYF. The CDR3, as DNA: TGTGCCAGCAGCTTAGCCCCGAATCCCTCCTACGAGCAGTACTTC.